Each of the 18 T cell receptor beta chains below was sequenced from the same sample in a study of shared clonotypes between healthy human individuals. Libraries were prepared by immunoSEQ multiplex PCR; TCRdb keeps only in-frame clonotypes and omits some of them. The table has under 200,000 clones, about 93% seen once. Sequencing used naive CD4+ T cells sorted from blood. Specified subset: CD45RA+ positively selected. The receptors were sampled from a woman aged 25 to 39 in good health.

J is TRBJ2-7 and V is TRBV13; D assignment may be TRBD1 or TRBD2 (6 bases each). Germline CDR1 and CDR2: PRHDT and FYEKMQ (reference sequence). The CDR3 extends over 14 amino acids. V shed 5 bases and J shed 2 bases, with 13 bases lying between them. The CDR3 loop is CASSPRGTTYEQYF. The CDR3 region has the DNA TGTGCCAGCAGCCCCCGGGGGACAACCTACGAGCAGTACTTC.

The chain uses TRBV7-2 and TRBJ2-1; D unclear. The CDR3 contains 12 residues. CDR1 is SGHTA, CDR2 FQGNSA, per germline. V was cut by 4 bases and J by 4 bases, with 5 bases left in between. This CDR3 is CASSSPYNEQFF. The CDR3 DNA reads as TGTGCCAGCAGCTCCCCGTACAATGAGCAGTTCTTC.

J is TRBJ2-3 and V is TRBV5-1; 9 positions match TRBD2. V gave up 0 bases and J gave up 0 bases; unmatched junction bases: 2. Germline values: CDR1 SGHRS, CDR2 YFSETQ. This CDR3 contains 16 residues. The DNA for the CDR3 is TGCGCCAGCAGCTTGGGGACTAGCGCCAGCACAGATACGCAGTATTTT. It translates to CASSLGTSASTDTQYF.

The J gene is TRBJ1-5, the V gene TRBV5-1; maybe TRBD1 (5 bases). The germline gives CDR1 SGHRS, CDR2 YFSETQ. CDR3 length equals 14 residues. V was pared by 7 bases and J by 2 bases, with 13 bases between. This chain's CDR3 is CASARTGGNQPQHF. The CDR3 DNA is TGCGCCAGCGCACGAACGGGGGGCAATCAGCCCCAGCATTTT. Using reference TRBV5-1 and TRBJ1-5 for the parts outside the CDR3, the full variable domain is KAGVTQTPRYLIKTRGQQVTLSCSPISGHRSVSWYQQTPGQGLQFLFEYFSETQRNKGNFPGRFSGRQFSNSRSEMNVSTLELGDSALYLCASARTGGNQPQHFGDGTRLSIL.

The rearrangement uses TRBV2 and TRBJ1-5; D unresolved. CDR1 and CDR2 (germline): SNHLY, FYNNEI. Trimming removed 6 bases at V and 3 bases at J, with 15 bases between. The CDR3 spans 15 residues. CDR3 sequence: CASRGSGVNNQPQHF. For the CDR3, the DNA is TGTGCCAGCAGGGGCAGCGGGGTTAACAATCAGCCCCAGCATTTT.

V and J are TRBV6-5 and TRBJ1-1; weak D call: TRBD1 (6 bases). The germline V and J ends were trimmed by 0 bases and 5 bases, with 13 bases remaining between them. This CDR3 region has 15 residues. Germline V gene data show CDR1 as MNHEY and CDR2 as SVGAGI. Written as DNA, the CDR3 is TGTGCCAGCAGTTACTCCCGCGGGGGCGGGACTGAAGCTTTCTTT. Its protein product is CASSYSRGGGTEAFF.

The chain recombines TRBV5-1 with TRBJ2-5; D not resolved. Germline-derived CDR1 and CDR2 are SGHRS and YFSETQ. V was shortened by 0 bases and J by 4 bases, with 7 bases between the two germline ends. The CDR3 contains 13 residues. The CDR3 sequence: CASSLAPGETQYF. The CDR3 DNA reads as TGCGCCAGCAGCTTGGCACCCGGAGAGACCCAGTACTTC.

The rearrangement links TRBV5-1 to TRBJ2-2, with TRBD2 matching 8 bases. CDR3 length: 15 residues. From germline, CDR1 is SGHRS and CDR2 YFSETQ. V lost 4 bases to trimming and J lost 2 bases; unmatched junction nucleotides: 4. In DNA form, the CDR3 reads TGCGCCAGCAGCCTCTTAGCGGGAAACACCGGGGAGCTGTTTTTT. Translated, it gives CASSLLAGNTGELFF.

The chain is built from TRBV7-9 and TRBJ2-5; no reliable D call. The DNA end lines up better with TRBJ2-7; the J call may be wrong. This CDR3 contains 12 residues. Germline loops: CDR1 SEHNR, CDR2 FQNEAQ (reference sequence). DNA of the CDR3: TGTGCCAGCAGCTCGGTACGCTACGAGCAGTACTTC. Its protein is CASSSVRYEQYF.

Points on this clone: This sample also contains other DNA sequences that code for the same CDR3. The rearrangement uses TRBV19 and TRBJ2-5; 9 nucleotides line up with TRBD1. The J call may be faulty, since TRBJ2-7 better matches the DNA end. The CDR3 covers 15 residues. The germline CDR1 and CDR2 sequences are LNHDA and SQIVND (reference sequence). The CDR3, as DNA: TGTGCCAGTAGTCTACCGGGACAGGGCTCCTACGAGCAGTACTTC. Its protein product is CASSLPGQGSYEQYF.

This chain uses TRBV29-1 with TRBJ1-2, with 9 bases identical to TRBD1. The CDR3 is 12 amino acids. The V gene end was trimmed by 7 bases and the J gene end by 4 bases; junction bases not matched to a gene: 4. The germline V gene has CDR1 SQVTM and CDR2 ANQGSEA. The CDR3 reads CSAGTGTYGYTF. Here the CDR3 DNA reads TGCAGCGCTGGGACAGGGACCTATGGCTACACCTTC.

In nucleotides, the CDR3 is TGCGCCAGCAGCTTGGTTGGCTACACCTTC. Protein product: CASSLVGYTF. The chain uses TRBV5-1 and TRBJ1-2; D remains ambiguous. The germline V gene has CDR1 SGHRS and CDR2 YFSETQ. This CDR3 region has 10 residues. V gave up 0 bases and J gave up 7 bases, with 1 base separating them.

This chain connects TRBV27 to TRBJ1-1; a weak D match, TRBD1 (6 bases). Trimming removed 6 bases from V and 2 bases from J, with 16 bases in between. Germline-derived CDR1 and CDR2 are MNHEY and SMNVEV (reference sequence). CDR3 size: 15 residues. The CDR3 coding sequence is TGTGCCAGCAGGCCCCGAGGGGGGGCAAACACTGAAGCTTTCTTT. It codes for CASRPRGGANTEAFF.

The CDR3 DNA is TGCGCCAGCAGCCCAGTAGACAGGAGTAATGAAAAACTGTTTTTT. Protein product: CASSPVDRSNEKLFF. This chain uses TRBV4-1 with TRBJ1-4; D possibly corresponds to TRBD1 (6 bases). Germline CDR1 is MGHRA and CDR2 is YSYEKL. This CDR3 contains 15 residues. The V and J ends lost 4 bases and 4 bases respectively, with 13 bases between them.

The gene calls are TRBV18 and TRBJ1-1; possibly TRBD1 for D (5 bases). The CDR3 consists of 12 residues. CDR1 KGHSH and CDR2 LQKENI come from the germline V gene. Trimming shortened V by 6 bases and J by 6 bases, and 11 bases separated the two germline ends. The CDR3 DNA sequence: TGTGCCAGCTCCGGGGACCTTCCTGAAGCTTTCTTT. Its protein product is CASSGDLPEAFF.

The chain recombines TRBV19 with TRBJ2-5; tentative D call: TRBD1 (6 bases). The DNA end is a closer match to TRBJ2-7, so the J assignment may be wrong. Per the germline V gene, CDR1 is LNHDA and CDR2 is SQIVND (reference sequence). This CDR3 region has 15 residues. CDR3 sequence reads: CASSIAGVCFYEQYF. CDR3 in DNA: TGTGCCAGTAGTATAGCAGGGGTCTGTTTTTACGAGCAGTACTTC.

The genes are TRBV7-6 and TRBJ2-5, with no clear D. Trimming removed 1 base from V and 8 bases from J, with 11 bases in between. Germline V gene data show CDR1 as SGHVS and CDR2 as FNYEAQ. This CDR3 is built from 13 residues. The CDR3 protein is CASSLGLGGTQYF. The CDR3 nucleotides are TGTGCCAGCAGCTTAGGGCTAGGTGGAACCCAGTACTTC.

This clone was found once. The V call is TRBV11-2, the J call TRBJ2-5; no firm D call. The J call may be mistaken, given a closer DNA end match to TRBJ2-7. The CDR3 consists of 13 residues. From germline, CDR1 is SGHAT and CDR2 FQNNGV. CDR3 coding DNA: TGTGCCAGCAGCTCAACTCACTCCTACGAGCAGTACTTC. Protein sequence: CASSSTHSYEQYF.